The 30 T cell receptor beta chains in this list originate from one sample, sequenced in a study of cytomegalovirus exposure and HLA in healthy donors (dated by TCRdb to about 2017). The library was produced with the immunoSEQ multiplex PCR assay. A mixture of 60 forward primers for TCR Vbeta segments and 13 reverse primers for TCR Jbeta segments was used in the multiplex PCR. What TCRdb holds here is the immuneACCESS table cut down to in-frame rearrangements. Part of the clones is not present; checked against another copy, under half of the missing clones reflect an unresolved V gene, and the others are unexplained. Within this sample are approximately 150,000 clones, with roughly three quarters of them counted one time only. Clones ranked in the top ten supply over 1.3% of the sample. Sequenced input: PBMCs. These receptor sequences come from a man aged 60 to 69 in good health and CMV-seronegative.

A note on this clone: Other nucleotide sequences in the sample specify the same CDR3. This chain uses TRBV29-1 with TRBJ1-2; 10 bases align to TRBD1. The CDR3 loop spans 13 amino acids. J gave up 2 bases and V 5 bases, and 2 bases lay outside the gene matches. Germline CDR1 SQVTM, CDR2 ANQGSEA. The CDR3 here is CSVRTGGNYGYTF. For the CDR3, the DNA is TGCAGCGTTCGGACAGGGGGGAACTATGGCTACACCTTC.

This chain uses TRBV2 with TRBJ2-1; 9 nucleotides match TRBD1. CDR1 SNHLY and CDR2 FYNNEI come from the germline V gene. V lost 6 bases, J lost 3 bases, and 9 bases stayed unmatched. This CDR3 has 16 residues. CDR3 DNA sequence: TGTGCCAGCAGCGCAGTTACGGGACAGGGCTACAATGAGCAGTTCTTC. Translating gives CASSAVTGQGYNEQFF.

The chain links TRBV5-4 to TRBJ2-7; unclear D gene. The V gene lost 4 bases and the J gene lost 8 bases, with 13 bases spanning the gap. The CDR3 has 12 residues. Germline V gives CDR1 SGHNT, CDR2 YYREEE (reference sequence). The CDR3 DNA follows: TGTGCCAGCAGCCCAGACTGGAGTAAGCAGTACTTC. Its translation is CASSPDWSKQYF.

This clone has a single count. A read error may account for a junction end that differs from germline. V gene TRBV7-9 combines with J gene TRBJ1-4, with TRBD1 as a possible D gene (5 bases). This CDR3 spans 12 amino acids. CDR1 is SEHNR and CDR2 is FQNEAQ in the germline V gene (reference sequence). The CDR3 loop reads CSSRDLNEKLFF. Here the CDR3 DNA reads TGTTCCAGCAGGGACTTAAATGAAAAACTGTTTTTT.

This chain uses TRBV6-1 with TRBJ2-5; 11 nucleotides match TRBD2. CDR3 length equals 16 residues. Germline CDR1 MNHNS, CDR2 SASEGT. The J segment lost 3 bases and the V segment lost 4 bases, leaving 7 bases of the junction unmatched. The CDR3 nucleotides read TGTGCCAGCAGTGTAAATAGCGGGGGGGCAGAAGAGACCCAGTACTTC. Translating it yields CASSVNSGGAEETQYF.

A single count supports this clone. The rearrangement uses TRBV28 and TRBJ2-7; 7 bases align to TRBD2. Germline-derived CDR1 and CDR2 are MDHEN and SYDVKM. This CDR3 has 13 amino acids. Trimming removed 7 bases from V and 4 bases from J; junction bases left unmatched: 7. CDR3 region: CASTSPGGYEQYF. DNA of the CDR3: TGTGCCAGCACCTCCCCGGGGGGATACGAGCAGTACTTC.

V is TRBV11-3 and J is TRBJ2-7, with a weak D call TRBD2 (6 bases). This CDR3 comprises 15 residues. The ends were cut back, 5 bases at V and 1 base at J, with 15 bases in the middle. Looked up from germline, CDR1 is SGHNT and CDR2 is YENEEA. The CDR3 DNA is TGTGCCAGCAGCCCCGCTGAGGGGAGGTCCTACGAGCAGTACTTC. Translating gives CASSPAEGRSYEQYF.

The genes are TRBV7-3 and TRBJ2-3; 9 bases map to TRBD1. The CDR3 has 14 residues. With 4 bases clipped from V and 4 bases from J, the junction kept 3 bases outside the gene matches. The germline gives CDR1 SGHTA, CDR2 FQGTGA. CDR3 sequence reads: CASSSDRGADTQYF. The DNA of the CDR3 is TGTGCCAGCAGCTCGGACAGGGGCGCAGATACGCAGTATTTT.

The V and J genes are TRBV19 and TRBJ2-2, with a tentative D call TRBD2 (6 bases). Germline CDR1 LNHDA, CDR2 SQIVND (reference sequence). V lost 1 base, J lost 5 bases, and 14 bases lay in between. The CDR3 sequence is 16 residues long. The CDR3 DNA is TGTGCCAGTAGTATAGCTGCCGGGAGAAGAACCGGGGAGCTGTTTTTT. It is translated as CASSIAAGRRTGELFF.

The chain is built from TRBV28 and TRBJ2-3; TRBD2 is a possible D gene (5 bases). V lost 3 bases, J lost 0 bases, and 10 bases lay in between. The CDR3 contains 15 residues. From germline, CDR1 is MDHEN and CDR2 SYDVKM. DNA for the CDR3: TGTGCCAGCAGTTTTATGGGGAGTAGCACAGATACGCAGTATTTT. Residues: CASSFMGSSTDTQYF.

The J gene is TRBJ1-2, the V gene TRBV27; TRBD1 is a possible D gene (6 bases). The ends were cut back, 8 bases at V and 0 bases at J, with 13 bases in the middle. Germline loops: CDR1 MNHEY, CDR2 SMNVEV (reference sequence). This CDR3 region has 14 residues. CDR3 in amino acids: CASGETGTNYGYTF. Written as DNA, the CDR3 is TGTGCCAGCGGAGAGACAGGTACTAACTATGGCTACACCTTC.

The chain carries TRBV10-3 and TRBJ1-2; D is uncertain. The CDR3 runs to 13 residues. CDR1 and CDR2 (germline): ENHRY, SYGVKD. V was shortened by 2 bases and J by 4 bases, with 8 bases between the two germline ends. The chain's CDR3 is CAISEQAGYGYTF. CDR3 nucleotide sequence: TGTGCCATCAGTGAGCAGGCGGGCTATGGCTACACCTTC.

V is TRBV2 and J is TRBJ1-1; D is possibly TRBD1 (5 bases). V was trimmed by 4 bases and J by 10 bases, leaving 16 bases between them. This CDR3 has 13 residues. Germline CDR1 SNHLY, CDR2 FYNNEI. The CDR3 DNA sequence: TGTGCCAGCAGTGCTCAAGGGGCATCGACAGCTTTCTTT. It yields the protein CASSAQGASTAFF.

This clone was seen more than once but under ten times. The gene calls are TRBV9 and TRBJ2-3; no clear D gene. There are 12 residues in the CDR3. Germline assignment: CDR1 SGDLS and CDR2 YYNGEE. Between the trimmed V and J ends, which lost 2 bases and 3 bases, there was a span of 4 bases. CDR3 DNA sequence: TGTGCCAGCAGCGTCCTAACAGATACGCAGTATTTT. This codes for CASSVLTDTQYF.

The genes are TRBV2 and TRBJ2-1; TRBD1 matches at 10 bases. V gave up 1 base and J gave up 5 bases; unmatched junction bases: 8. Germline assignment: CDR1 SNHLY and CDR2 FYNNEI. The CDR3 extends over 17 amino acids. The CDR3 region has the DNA TGTGCCAGCAGTGAAGAGTTCACCGGGACAGGGGACAATGAGCAGTTCTTC. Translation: CASSEEFTGTGDNEQFF.

In DNA, the CDR3 is TGCGCCAGCAGCTTCGGACAGGGGACTTACGAGCAGTACTTC. It translates to CASSFGQGTYEQYF. The V and J genes are TRBV5-1 and TRBJ2-5; 9 bases map to TRBD1. The J call could be wrong; TRBJ2-7 is a better fit for the DNA end. Germline CDR1 is SGHRS and CDR2 is YFSETQ. CDR3 size: 14 residues.

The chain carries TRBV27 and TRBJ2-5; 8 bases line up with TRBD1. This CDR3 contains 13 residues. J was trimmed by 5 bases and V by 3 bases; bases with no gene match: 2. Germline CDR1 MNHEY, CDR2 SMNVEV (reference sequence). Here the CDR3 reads CASSFGQGETQYF. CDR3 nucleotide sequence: TGTGCCAGCAGTTTTGGACAGGGCGAGACCCAGTACTTC.

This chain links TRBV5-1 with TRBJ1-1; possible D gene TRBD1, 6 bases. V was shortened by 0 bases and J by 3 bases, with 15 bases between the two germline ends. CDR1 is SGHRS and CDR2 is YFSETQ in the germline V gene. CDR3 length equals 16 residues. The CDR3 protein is CASSLAQGLAHTEAFF. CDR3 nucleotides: TGCGCCAGCAGCTTGGCCCAGGGGCTAGCCCACACTGAAGCTTTCTTT.

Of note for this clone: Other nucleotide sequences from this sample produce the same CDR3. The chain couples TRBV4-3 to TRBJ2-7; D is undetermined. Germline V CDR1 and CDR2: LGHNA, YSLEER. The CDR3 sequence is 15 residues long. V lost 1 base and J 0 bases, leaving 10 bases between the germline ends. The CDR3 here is CASSQALASSYEQYF. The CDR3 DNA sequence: TGCGCCAGCAGCCAAGCCCTTGCGAGCTCCTACGAGCAGTACTTC.

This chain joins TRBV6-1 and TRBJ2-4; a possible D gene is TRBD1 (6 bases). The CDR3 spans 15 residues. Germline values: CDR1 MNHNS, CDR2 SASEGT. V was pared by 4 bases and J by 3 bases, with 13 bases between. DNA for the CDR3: TGTGCCAGCAGTGTGACAGGAGGTGACAAAAACATTCAGTACTTC. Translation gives CASSVTGGDKNIQYF.

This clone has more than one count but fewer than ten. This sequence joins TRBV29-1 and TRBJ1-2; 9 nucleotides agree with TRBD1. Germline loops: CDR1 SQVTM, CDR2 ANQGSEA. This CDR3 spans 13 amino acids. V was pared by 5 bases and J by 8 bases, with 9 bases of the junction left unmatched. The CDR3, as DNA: TGCAGCGTTACCGGACAGGGGAACCGCGGCTACACCTTC. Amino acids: CSVTGQGNRGYTF.

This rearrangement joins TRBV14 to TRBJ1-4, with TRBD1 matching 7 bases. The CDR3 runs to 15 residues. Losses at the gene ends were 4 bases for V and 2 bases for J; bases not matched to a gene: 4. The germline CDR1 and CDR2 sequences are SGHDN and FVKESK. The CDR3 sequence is CASSPLQGTNEKLFF. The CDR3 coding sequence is TGTGCCAGCAGCCCCTTACAGGGGACTAATGAAAAACTGTTTTTT.

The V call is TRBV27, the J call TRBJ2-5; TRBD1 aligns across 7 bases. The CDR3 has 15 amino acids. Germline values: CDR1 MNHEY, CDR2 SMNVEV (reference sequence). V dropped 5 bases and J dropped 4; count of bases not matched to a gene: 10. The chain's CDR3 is CASSNQGVPRETQYF. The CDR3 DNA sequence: TGTGCCAGCAGTAATCAGGGGGTTCCACGAGAGACCCAGTACTTC.

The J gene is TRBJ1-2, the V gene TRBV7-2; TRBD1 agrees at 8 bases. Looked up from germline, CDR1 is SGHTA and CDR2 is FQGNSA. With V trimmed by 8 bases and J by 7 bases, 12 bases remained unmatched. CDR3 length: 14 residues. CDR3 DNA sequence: TGTGCCAGCGGGGCAGGGGGCCAGGCAGCTGGCTACACCTTC. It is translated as CASGAGGQAAGYTF.

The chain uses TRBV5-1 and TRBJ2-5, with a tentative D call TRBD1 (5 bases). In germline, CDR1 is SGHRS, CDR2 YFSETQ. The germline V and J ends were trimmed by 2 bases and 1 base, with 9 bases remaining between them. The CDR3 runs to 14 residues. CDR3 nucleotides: TGCGCCAGCAGCTTCCAGGGCTCCCAAGAGACCCAGTACTTC. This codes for CASSFQGSQETQYF. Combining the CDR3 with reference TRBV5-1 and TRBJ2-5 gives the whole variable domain KAGVTQTPRYLIKTRGQQVTLSCSPISGHRSVSWYQQTPGQGLQFLFEYFSETQRNKGNFPGRFSGRQFSNSRSEMNVSTLELGDSALYLCASSFQGSQETQYFGPGTRLLVL.

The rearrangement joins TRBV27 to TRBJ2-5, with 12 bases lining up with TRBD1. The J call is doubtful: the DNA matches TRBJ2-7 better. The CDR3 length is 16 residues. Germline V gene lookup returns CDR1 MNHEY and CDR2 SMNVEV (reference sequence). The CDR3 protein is CASSNPRDRGLYEQYF. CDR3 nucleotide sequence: TGTGCCAGCAGTAACCCCCGGGACAGGGGGCTCTACGAGCAGTACTTC.

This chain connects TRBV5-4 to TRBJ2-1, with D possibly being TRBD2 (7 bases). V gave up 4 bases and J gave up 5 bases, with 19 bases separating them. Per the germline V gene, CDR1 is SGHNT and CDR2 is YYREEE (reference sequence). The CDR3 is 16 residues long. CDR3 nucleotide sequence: TGTGCCAGCAGCCGCGAGGGCGGGGGCTGGAACAATGAGCAGTTCTTC. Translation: CASSREGGGWNNEQFF.

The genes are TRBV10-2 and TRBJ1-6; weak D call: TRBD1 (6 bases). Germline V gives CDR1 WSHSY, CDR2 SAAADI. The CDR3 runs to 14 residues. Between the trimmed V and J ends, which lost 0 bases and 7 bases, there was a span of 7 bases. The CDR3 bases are TGCGCCAGCAGTGAGTCGGGGGCAAATTCACCCCTCCACTTT. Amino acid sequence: CASSESGANSPLHF.

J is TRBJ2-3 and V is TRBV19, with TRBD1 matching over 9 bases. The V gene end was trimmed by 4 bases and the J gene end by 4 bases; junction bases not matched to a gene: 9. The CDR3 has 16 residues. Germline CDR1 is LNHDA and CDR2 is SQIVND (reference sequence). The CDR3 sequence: CASSTRDRDFADTQYF. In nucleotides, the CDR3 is TGTGCCAGTAGTACCCGGGACAGGGACTTCGCAGATACGCAGTATTTT.

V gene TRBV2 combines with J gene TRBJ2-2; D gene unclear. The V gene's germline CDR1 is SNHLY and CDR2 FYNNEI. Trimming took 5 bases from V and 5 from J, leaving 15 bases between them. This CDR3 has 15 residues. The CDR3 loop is CASSSRQIGTGELFF. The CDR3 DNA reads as TGTGCCAGCAGTAGCCGACAAATAGGAACCGGGGAGCTGTTTTTT.